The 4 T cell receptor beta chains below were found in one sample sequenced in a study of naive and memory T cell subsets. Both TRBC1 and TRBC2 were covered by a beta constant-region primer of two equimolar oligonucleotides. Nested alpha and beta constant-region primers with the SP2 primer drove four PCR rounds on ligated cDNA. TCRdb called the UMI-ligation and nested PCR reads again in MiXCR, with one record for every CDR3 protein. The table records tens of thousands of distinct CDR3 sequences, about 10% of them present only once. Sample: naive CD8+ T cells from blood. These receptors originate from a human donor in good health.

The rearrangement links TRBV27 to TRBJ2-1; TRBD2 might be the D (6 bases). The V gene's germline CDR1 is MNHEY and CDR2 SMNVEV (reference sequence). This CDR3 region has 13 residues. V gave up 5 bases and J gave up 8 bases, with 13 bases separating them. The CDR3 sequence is CASSPRGYDEQFF. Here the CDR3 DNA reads TGTGCCAGCAGTCCCCGGGGGTACGATGAGCAGTTCTTC.

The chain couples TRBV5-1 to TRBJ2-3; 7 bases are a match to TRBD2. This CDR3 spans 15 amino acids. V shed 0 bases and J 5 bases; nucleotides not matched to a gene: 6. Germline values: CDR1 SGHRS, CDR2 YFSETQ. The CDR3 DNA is TGCGCCAGCAGCTTGGCCTGGAGCGGGGAAGATACGCAGTATTTT. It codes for CASSLAWSGEDTQYF.

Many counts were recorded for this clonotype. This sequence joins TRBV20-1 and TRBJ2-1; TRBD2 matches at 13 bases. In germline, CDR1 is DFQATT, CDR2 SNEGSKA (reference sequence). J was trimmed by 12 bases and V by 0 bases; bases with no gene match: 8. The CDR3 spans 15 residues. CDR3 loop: CSARDPGLAGLWQFF. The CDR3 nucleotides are TGCAGTGCTAGAGACCCGGGACTAGCGGGATTATGGCAGTTCTTC.

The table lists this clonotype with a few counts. The DNA for the CDR3 is TGTGCCAGCAGCCCCGGGACAGGGTCGCCCAATGAGCAGTTCTTC. As protein: CASSPGTGSPNEQFF. The chain is built from TRBV3-1 and TRBJ2-1; 9 nucleotides align to TRBD1. J gave up 6 bases and V 4 bases, and 7 bases lay outside the gene matches. Germline assignment: CDR1 LGHDT and CDR2 YNNKEL (reference sequence). The CDR3 is made up of 15 amino acids.